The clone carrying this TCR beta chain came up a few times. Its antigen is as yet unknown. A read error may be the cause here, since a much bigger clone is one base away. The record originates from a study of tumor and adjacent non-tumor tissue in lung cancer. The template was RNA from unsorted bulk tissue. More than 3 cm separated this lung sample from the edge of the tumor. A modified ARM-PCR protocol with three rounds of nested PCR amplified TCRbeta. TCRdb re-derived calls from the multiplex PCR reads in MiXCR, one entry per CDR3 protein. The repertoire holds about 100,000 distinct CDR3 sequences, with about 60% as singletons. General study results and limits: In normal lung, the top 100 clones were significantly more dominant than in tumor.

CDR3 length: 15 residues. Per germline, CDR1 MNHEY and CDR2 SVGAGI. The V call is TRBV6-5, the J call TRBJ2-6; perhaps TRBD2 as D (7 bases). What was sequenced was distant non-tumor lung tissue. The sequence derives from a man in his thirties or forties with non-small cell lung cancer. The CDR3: CVTGEGESGANVLTF. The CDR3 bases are TGTGTCACCGGGGAGGGGGAATCTGGGGCCAACGTCCTGACTTTC.